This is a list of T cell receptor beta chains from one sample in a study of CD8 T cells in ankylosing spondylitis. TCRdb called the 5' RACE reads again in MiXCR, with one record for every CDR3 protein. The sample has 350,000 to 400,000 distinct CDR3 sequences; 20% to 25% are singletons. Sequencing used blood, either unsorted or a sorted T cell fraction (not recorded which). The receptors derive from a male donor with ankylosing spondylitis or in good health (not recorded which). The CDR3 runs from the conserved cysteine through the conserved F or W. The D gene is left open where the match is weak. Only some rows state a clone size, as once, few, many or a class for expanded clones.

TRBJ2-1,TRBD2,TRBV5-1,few,TGCGCCAGCAGCTTAAGGGAAAGACTAGCGGGGGTTCTCTCCTACAATGAGCAGTTCTTC,CASSLRERLAGVLSYNEQFF
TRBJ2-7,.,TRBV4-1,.,TGCGCCAGCAGCCAAGAGGCAAGGGTATACGAGCAGTACTTC,CASSQEARVYEQYF
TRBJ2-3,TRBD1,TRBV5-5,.,TGTGCCAGCAGCCCTGACAGGGCCACAGATACGCAGTATTTT,CASSPDRATDTQYF
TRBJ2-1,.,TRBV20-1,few,TGCAGTGCTACCCCTTACGGGGGAAACTACAATGAGCAGTTCTTC,CSATPYGGNYNEQFF
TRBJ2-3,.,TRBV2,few,TGTGCCAGCAGTGAAGGTGGGGCCTCAATAGTCACAGATACGCAGTATTTT,CASSEGGASIVTDTQYF
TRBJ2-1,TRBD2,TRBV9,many,TGTGCCAGCAGCGGCGGGACTAGTGGCCCCAATGAGCAGTTCTTC,CASSGGTSGPNEQFF
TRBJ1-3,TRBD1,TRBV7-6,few,TGTGCCAGCGGGACAGCAAACACCATATATTTT,CASGTANTIYF
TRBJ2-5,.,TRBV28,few,TGTGCCAGCAGCGTCACCTTGTCTAGCGCCCAAGAGACCCAGTACTTC,CASSVTLSSAQETQYF
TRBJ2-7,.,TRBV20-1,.,TGCAGTGCTAGAGGAAGCCCGCACTACGAGCAGTACTTC,CSARGSPHYEQYF
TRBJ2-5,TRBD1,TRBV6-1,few,TGTGCCAGCAGTCCCCGGCAGGGGGCTTGGGAAGAGACCCAGTACTTC,CASSPRQGAWEETQYF
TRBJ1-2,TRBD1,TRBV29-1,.,TGCAGCGTTGACCAGGGGGCGTGGGACTCGGATGGCTACACCTTC,CSVDQGAWDSDGYTF
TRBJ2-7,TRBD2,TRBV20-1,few,TGCAGTGCCCAAAGCGGGGGGGACTACGAGCAGTACTTC,CSAQSGGDYEQYF
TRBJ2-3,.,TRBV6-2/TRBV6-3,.,TGTGCCAGCAGTTACGGTGGGCAGGGGCAATATTTT,CASSYGGQGQYF
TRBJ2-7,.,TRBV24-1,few,TGTGCCACCAGTGATATGGTCGAGCAGTACTTC,CATSDMVEQYF
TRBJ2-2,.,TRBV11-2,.,TGTGCCAGCAGCGGTAGGGTCCAGGGCGACACCGGGGAGCTGTTTTTT,CASSGRVQGDTGELFF
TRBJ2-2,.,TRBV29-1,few,TGCAGCGCCATGGGACAGAACACCGGGGAGCTGTTTTTT,CSAMGQNTGELFF
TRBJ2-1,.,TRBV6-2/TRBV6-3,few,TGTGCCAGCAGCCCACTCTGGACAGGAACCCCGGGGGGACCATCCTACAATGAGCAGTTCTTC,CASSPLWTGTPGGPSYNEQFF
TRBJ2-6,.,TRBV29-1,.,TGCAGCGTTGTAAGTGGGGCCTCTGGGGCCAACGTCCTGACTTTC,CSVVSGASGANVLTF
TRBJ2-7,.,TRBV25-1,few,TGTGCCAGCAGTGAAGGGTTTCAGGGTCCGTACGAGCAGTACTTC,CASSEGFQGPYEQYF
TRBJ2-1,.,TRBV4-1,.,TGCGCCAGCAGCCAAGATCGTTTGGACACCTACAATGAGCAGTTCTTC,CASSQDRLDTYNEQFF
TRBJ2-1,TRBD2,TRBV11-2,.,TGTGCCAGCAGCCTCCCTAGCGGGGGGACTTATTTACTACAATTCGAGCAGTTCTTC,CASSLPSGGTYLLQFEQFF
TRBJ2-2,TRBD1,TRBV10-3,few,TGTGCCATCAGCGAGACAGGGGGCGCGGACACCGGGGAGCTGTTTTTT,CAISETGGADTGELFF
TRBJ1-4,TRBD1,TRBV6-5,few,TGTGCCAGCAGTCCCTCGACAGGGGGACCTGCAACTAATGAAAAACTGTTTTTT,CASSPSTGGPATNEKLFF
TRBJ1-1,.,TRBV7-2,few,TGTGCCAGCAGCTCCAAACGGGACACCCTGGGAGCTTTCTTT,CASSSKRDTLGAFF
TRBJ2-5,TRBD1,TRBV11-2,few,TGTGCCAGCACCTTTGGGACAGGGGGCGAGGAGACCCAGTACTTC,CASTFGTGGEETQYF
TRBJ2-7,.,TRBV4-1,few,TGCGCCAGCAGCCAAGTTGGGCACGCTAAGGGCTCCGAGCAGTACTTC,CASSQVGHAKGSEQYF
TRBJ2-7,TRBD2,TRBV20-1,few,TGCAGTTCCCCGGGACTAGCGGGGGCGCAAATCTCCTACGAGCAGTACTTC,CSSPGLAGAQISYEQYF
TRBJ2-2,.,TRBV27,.,TGTGCCAGCAGTTCAGAGTTGGGGGCCGGGGAGCTGTTTTTT,CASSSELGAGELFF
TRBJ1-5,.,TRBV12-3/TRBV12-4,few,TGTGCCAGCAGTTTGTGGGGAGAAATGAGCAATCAGCCCCAGCATTTT,CASSLWGEMSNQPQHF
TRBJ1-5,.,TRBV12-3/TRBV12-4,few,TGTGCCAGCAGCCATGGGGGGTTAAGCAATCAGCCCCAGCATTTT,CASSHGGLSNQPQHF
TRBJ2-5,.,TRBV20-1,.,TGCAGTGCTTATCACCGCGAGGAGACCCAGTACTTC,CSAYHREETQYF
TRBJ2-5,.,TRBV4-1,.,TGCGCCAGCAGCCGTTTCACAGAAGAGACCCAGTACTTC,CASSRFTEETQYF
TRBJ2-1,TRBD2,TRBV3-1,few,TGTGCCAGCAGGTTTAGCGGGGGGTACAATGAGCAGTTCTTC,CASRFSGGYNEQFF
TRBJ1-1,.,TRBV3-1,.,TGTGCCAGCAGCCAAGCAGGGGTGGGCACTGAAGCTTTCTTT,CASSQAGVGTEAFF
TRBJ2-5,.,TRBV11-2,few,TGTGCCAGCAGCGCAAAGGAGACCCAGTCCTGGGAGACCCAGTACTTC,CASSAKETQSWETQYF
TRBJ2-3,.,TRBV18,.,TGTGCCAGCTCACCACCCTTTAGCACAGATACGCAGTATTTT,CASSPPFSTDTQYF
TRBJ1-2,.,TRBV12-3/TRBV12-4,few,TGTGCCAGCAGTTTGAGTGACTATGGCTACACCTTC,CASSLSDYGYTF
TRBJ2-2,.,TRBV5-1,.,TGCGCCAGCCGGGCAGCGAACACCGGGGAGCTGTTTTTT,CASRAANTGELFF
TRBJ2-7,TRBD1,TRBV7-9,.,TGTGCCAGCAGCCCCCGAGGGACAGGGCGGGAGCAGTACTTC,CASSPRGTGREQYF
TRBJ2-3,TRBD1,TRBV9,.,TGTGCCAGCAGCGTAGAGGGACAGGGCCGCCATAGCACAGATACGCAGTATTTT,CASSVEGQGRHSTDTQYF
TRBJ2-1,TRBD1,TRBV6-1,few,TGTGCCAGCAATCCATTGAGACAGGGGCGGGAAAATGAGCAGTTCTTC,CASNPLRQGRENEQFF
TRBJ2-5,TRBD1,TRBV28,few,TGTGCCAGCAGTAGGACAGGGGGCGTGGAGACCCAGTACTTC,CASSRTGGVETQYF
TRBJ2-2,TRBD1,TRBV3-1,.,TGTGCCAGCAGCCCCCAGGACAGGGGTGGGACCGGGGAGCTGTTTTTT,CASSPQDRGGTGELFF
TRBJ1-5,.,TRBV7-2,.,TGTGCCAGCAGACCTCAGGGAGGAGGCAATCAGCCCCAGCATTTT,CASRPQGGGNQPQHF
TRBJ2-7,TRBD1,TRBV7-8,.,TGTGCCAGCAGCTTGGACAGGGCAATCCCCTACGAGCAGTACTTC,CASSLDRAIPYEQYF
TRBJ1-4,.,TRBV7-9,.,TGTGCCAGCAGCGGCGGTGTAAGGTCGGGGGAAAAACTGTTTTTT,CASSGGVRSGEKLFF
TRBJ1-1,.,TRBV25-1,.,TGTGCCAGCAGTGAATATAGGGTTCGGGCGTTGGCTGAAGCTTTCTTT,CASSEYRVRALAEAFF
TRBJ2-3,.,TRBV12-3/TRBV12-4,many,TGTGCCAGCAGTTTCACAGATACGCAGTATTTT,CASSFTDTQYF
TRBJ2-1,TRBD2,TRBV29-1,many,TGCAGCGTTGAGGACATAGCGGGGACCTACAATGAGCAGTTCTTC,CSVEDIAGTYNEQFF
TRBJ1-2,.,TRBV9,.,TGTGCCAGCAGCGTCAATCTGGGCGCCTTGGACCATGGCTACACCTTC,CASSVNLGALDHGYTF
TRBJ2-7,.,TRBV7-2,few,TGTGCCAGCAGCCCGTTCGGGAGCCCGACCTACGAGCAGTACTTC,CASSPFGSPTYEQYF
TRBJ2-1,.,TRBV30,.,TGTGCCTCAAACACCAATGAGCAGTTCTTC,CASNTNEQFF
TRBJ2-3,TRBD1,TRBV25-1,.,TGTGCCAGCAGTGACGTTATGGAGGACAGGGGTCCAGATACGCAGTATTTT,CASSDVMEDRGPDTQYF
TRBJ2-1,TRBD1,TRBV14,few,TGTGCCAGCAGCTTCGGACAGGCTTACAATGAGCAGTTCTTC,CASSFGQAYNEQFF